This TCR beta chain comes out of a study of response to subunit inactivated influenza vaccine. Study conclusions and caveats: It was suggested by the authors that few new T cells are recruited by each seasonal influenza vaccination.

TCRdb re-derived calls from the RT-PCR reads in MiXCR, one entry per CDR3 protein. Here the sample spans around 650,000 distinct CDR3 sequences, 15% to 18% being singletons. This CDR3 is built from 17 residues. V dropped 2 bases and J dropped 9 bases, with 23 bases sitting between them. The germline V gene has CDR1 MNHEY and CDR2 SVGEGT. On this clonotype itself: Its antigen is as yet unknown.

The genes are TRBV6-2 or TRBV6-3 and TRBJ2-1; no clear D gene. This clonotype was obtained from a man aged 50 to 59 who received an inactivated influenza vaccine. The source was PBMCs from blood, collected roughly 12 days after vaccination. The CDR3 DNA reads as TGTGCCAGCAGTTACGGAAGGACCGGACGCCGTCGGGTTGAGCAGTTCTTC. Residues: CASSYGRTGRRRVEQFF.